These T cell receptor beta chains were read from a single sample in a study of shared clonotypes between healthy human individuals. Only in-frame clones appear in the TCRdb table, and some are missing; sequencing was by immunoSEQ multiplex PCR. The sample gives hundreds of thousands of clones, roughly three quarters of which show up once; around 14% is in the top ten. The sequenced material came from PBMCs. These TCRs come from a woman between 40 and 50 years old in good health. Some clones in this sample may be carry-over from other donors' samples. Both conserved end residues are part of each CDR3. The order of the fields is D gene, V gene, CDR3 length, clone size, J gene, CDR3 DNA, CDR3 protein. The D gene is left open where the match is weak. A row's size may be missing; if present it is once, few, many or a size class.

D gene: TRBD1; V gene: TRBV30; CDR3 length: 15; clone size: -; J gene: TRBJ1-5; CDR3 DNA: TGTGCCTGGAGCCGACAGGGGGATCAAGGCCAGCCCCAGCATTTT; CDR3 protein: CAWSRQGDQGQPQHF
D gene: -; V gene: TRBV10-2; CDR3 length: 13; clone size: many; J gene: TRBJ2-7; CDR3 DNA: TGCGCCAGCAGTGAGTGGAAAACCTACGAGCAGTACTTC; CDR3 protein: CASSEWKTYEQYF
D gene: -; V gene: TRBV28; CDR3 length: 11; clone size: -; J gene: TRBJ2-7; CDR3 DNA: TGTGCCAGCGGCGGCCTAGCGGAGCAGTACTTC; CDR3 protein: CASGGLAEQYF
D gene: TRBD1; V gene: TRBV28; CDR3 length: 13; clone size: once; J gene: TRBJ1-2; CDR3 DNA: TGTGCCAGCAGTTCCCGGGACAGCTATGGCTACACCTTC; CDR3 protein: CASSSRDSYGYTF
D gene: TRBD2; V gene: TRBV7-8; CDR3 length: 17; clone size: -; J gene: TRBJ2-3; CDR3 DNA: TGTGCCAGCAGCCCATCAGGGCTAGCGGGAGGTGGGGATACGCAGTATTTT; CDR3 protein: CASSPSGLAGGGDTQYF
D gene: TRBD1; V gene: TRBV19; CDR3 length: 15; clone size: -; J gene: TRBJ1-2; CDR3 DNA: TGTGCCAGTAGTCCGGGACAGGGCAGGCCCTATGGCTACACCTTC; CDR3 protein: CASSPGQGRPYGYTF
D gene: -; V gene: TRBV25-1; CDR3 length: 15; clone size: -; J gene: TRBJ2-1; CDR3 DNA: TGTGCCAGCAGTGAACCCTCCATGGGTCTCAATGAGCAGTTCTTC; CDR3 protein: CASSEPSMGLNEQFF
D gene: -; V gene: TRBV5-8; CDR3 length: 13; clone size: -; J gene: TRBJ1-5; CDR3 DNA: TGTGCCAGCGGTGGGCAGGGCAATCAGCCCCAGCATTTT; CDR3 protein: CASGGQGNQPQHF
D gene: TRBD2; V gene: TRBV18; CDR3 length: 15; clone size: -; J gene: TRBJ2-1; CDR3 DNA: TGTGCCAGCTCACCTCTCGGACTAGCGGGGGCTGAGCAGTTCTTC; CDR3 protein: CASSPLGLAGAEQFF
D gene: TRBD2; V gene: TRBV5-1; CDR3 length: 17; clone size: -; J gene: TRBJ2-1; CDR3 DNA: TGCGCCAGCAGCTTGGAAGGCGGGGGGACCGGCAACAATGAGCAGTTCTTC; CDR3 protein: CASSLEGGGTGNNEQFF
D gene: -; V gene: TRBV28; CDR3 length: 15; clone size: -; J gene: TRBJ1-1; CDR3 DNA: TGTGCCAGCAGTTCGTATGGGGCTATGAACACTGAAGCTTTCTTT; CDR3 protein: CASSSYGAMNTEAFF
D gene: -; V gene: TRBV18; CDR3 length: 14; clone size: -; J gene: TRBJ1-4; CDR3 DNA: TGTGCCAGCTCACCGCGGGGGCAGGGTGAAAAACTGTTTTTT; CDR3 protein: CASSPRGQGEKLFF
D gene: -; V gene: TRBV7-2; CDR3 length: 12; clone size: -; J gene: TRBJ2-3; CDR3 DNA: TGTGCCAGCAGCCGGGAGACTAGGACGCAGTATTTT; CDR3 protein: CASSRETRTQYF
D gene: TRBD2; V gene: TRBV9; CDR3 length: 17; clone size: once; J gene: TRBJ2-1; CDR3 DNA: TGTGCCAGCAGCGTACGGGGGGCGGGAGGGCCGAGAAATGAGCAGTTCTTC; CDR3 protein: CASSVRGAGGPRNEQFF
D gene: -; V gene: TRBV7-9; CDR3 length: 14; clone size: few; J gene: TRBJ2-7; CDR3 DNA: TGTGCCAGCAGCCCCGACAGGAACTCCTACGAGCAGTACTTC; CDR3 protein: CASSPDRNSYEQYF
D gene: -; V gene: TRBV19; CDR3 length: 15; clone size: -; J gene: TRBJ2-3; CDR3 DNA: TGTGCCAGTAGTATACGGAGAGCTAGCACAGATACGCAGTATTTT; CDR3 protein: CASSIRRASTDTQYF
D gene: -; V gene: TRBV7-6; CDR3 length: 15; clone size: once; J gene: TRBJ2-3; CDR3 DNA: TGTGCCAGCAGCTTAGTAGGACCTAGCACAGATACGCAGTATTTT; CDR3 protein: CASSLVGPSTDTQYF
D gene: -; V gene: TRBV2; CDR3 length: 12; clone size: few; J gene: TRBJ1-1; CDR3 DNA: TGTGCCAGCAGCCAGGGGTACACTGAAGCTTTCTTT; CDR3 protein: CASSQGYTEAFF
D gene: -; V gene: TRBV10-2; CDR3 length: 15; clone size: -; J gene: TRBJ1-3; CDR3 DNA: TGCGCCAGCCTCCCAAGCGAGGCAGGGTACAACACCATATATTTT; CDR3 protein: CASLPSEAGYNTIYF
D gene: TRBD2; V gene: TRBV7-9; CDR3 length: 16; clone size: -; J gene: TRBJ2-1; CDR3 DNA: TGTGCCAGCAGCTTACCGGGACTAGCGGAGTACAATGAGCAGTTCTTC; CDR3 protein: CASSLPGLAEYNEQFF
D gene: -; V gene: TRBV19; CDR3 length: 15; clone size: -; J gene: TRBJ2-1; CDR3 DNA: TGTGCCAGTACGAGAGATGCGGGGGCCCTCAATGAGCAGTTCTTC; CDR3 protein: CASTRDAGALNEQFF
D gene: TRBD1; V gene: TRBV7-9; CDR3 length: 14; clone size: -; J gene: TRBJ2-7; CDR3 DNA: TGTGCCAGCAGCCCTTGGGACAGGGCCTACGAGCAGTACTTC; CDR3 protein: CASSPWDRAYEQYF